This TCR beta chain came from a study of blood T cell repertoires in COVID-19. Study-wide context: From the United States, Italy and Spain came samples of acute and convalescent COVID-19.

V dropped 4 bases and J dropped 0; count of bases not matched to a gene: 5. From germline, CDR1 is SGDLS and CDR2 YYNGEE. The CDR3 consists of 16 residues. In the authors' workflow: Cell counts per sample came from amplifying reference gene primers. The assay was immunoSEQ multiplex PCR, and TCRdb's table has in-frame clones only and misses some. That table supplies the V and J calls and clone size; D and trimming were determined from the DNA. The sample has tens of thousands of clones, around 88% seen once. Sequenced sample: peripheral blood. The gene calls are TRBV9 and TRBJ2-3, with TRBD2 matching 10 bases. This receptor was taken from a young man with acute or convalescent COVID-19. The CDR3 nucleotides are TGTGCCAGCAGCCTTCGGACTAGCGGAAGCACAGATACGCAGTATTTT. It specifies CASSLRTSGSTDTQYF.